This TCR beta chain appears in the sequencing data of a study of blood T cell repertoires in COVID-19. At the level of the study: Some COVID-19 samples were acute and others convalescent; all came from the United States, Italy and Spain. PBMCs, B-cell-depleted T cells, or T cells provided the cDNA or gDNA that made up the material.

Clones were read by immunoSEQ multiplex PCR, and TCRdb kept only the in-frame ones, dropping some. The sample yields 45,000 to 55,000 clones, under 90% seen once. This receptor was obtained from a human donor in a cohort sampled during active COVID-19. Source material: peripheral blood.

CDR3 sequence reads: CASSLLGIGTQYF. The CDR3, as DNA: TGTGCCAGCAGCCTCCTCGGGATCGGTACGCAGTATTTT. V gene TRBV9 combines with J gene TRBJ2-3; perhaps TRBD2 as D (5 bases). CDR1 SGDLS and CDR2 YYNGEE come from the germline V gene. The V gene lost 4 bases and the J gene lost 8 bases, with 14 bases spanning the gap. This CDR3 region has 13 residues. The whole variable domain, filled in from reference TRBV9 and TRBJ2-3, reads DSGVTQTPKHLITATGQRVTLRCSPRSGDLSVYWYQQSLDQGLQFLIQYYNGEERAKGNILERFSAQQFPDLHSELNLSSLELGDSALYFCASSLLGIGTQYFGPGTRLTVL.